The rows below give T cell receptor beta chains drawn from one sample of a study of T cell repertoires in cytomegalovirus infection. A single record per CDR3 protein comes from TCRdb applying MiXCR to the reads. The profile shows about 920,000 distinct CDR3 sequences, approximately 31% of them singletons. Antigen specificity for these receptors is unknown. Here the sequenced sample was cultured CD8+ T cells from PBMCs, taken from culture after CMV antigen stimulation. These receptors came from a human donor in good health (CMV status not recorded). Some clones in this sample may be carry-over from other donors' samples. Both conserved end residues are trimmed from each CDR3.

TRBV5-1	ASSSGQGADIQY
TRBV7-2	ASSLFPLPSYEQY
TRBV12-3/TRBV12-4	ASSLSGAYNEQF
TRBV19	ASSKRGLGDEQF
TRBV4-1	ASSHPREGGVLYEKLF
TRBV12-3/TRBV12-4	ASSNQAGELF
TRBV11-2	ASSLSTKKGYT
TRBV4-1	ASSQEVYNEQF
TRBV18	ASSPVRIKETQY
TRBV29-1	SVGRDGGNQPQH
TRBV15	VTSIPPGQGNEKLF
TRBV6-6	ASTPGGGKVGELF
TRBV19	ATSIYRYNQPQH
TRBV15	ATSRELAVTRELF
TRBV7-9	ASSSSIGSGGSY
TRBV7-9	ASSLAAETRG
TRBV12-3/TRBV12-4	ASRITITLGLAGAADTQY
TRBV6-1	AIPGTGGPSQY
TRBV6-1	ASSAGTPLEQY
TRBV18	ASSHGEGSGELF
TRBV27	ASSLSWGTKAF
TRBV28	ASSSREYSNQPQH
TRBV9	ASSVEADRETPEAF